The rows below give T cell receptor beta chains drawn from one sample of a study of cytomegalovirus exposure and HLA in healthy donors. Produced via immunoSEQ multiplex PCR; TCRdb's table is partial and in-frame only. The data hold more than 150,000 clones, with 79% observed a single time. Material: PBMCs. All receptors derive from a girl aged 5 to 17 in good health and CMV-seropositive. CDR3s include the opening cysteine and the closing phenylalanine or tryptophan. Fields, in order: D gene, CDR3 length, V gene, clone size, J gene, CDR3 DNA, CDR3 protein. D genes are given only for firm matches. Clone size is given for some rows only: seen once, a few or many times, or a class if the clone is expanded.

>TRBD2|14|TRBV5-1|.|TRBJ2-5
TGCGCCAGCACCCAGCGGGGGGGCCGGGAGACCCAGTACTTC
CASTQRGGRETQYF
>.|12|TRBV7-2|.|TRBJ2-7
TGTGCCAGCAGCTTATCCACCTACGAGCAGTACTTC
CASSLSTYEQYF
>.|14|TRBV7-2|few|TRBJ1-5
TGTGCCAGCAGCTTTCACACGGGGAATCAGCCCCAGCATTTT
CASSFHTGNQPQHF
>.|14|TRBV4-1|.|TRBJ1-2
TGCGCCAGCAGCCAAGATTACAGGGACTATGGCTACACCTTC
CASSQDYRDYGYTF
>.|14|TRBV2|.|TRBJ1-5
TGTGCCAGCATGGAACGCGGCGTCAATCAGCCCCAGCATTTT
CASMERGVNQPQHF
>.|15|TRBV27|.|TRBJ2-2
TGTGCCAGCAGTTTAGCCGGGACTCTTGGCGGGGAGCTGTTTTTT
CASSLAGTLGGELFF
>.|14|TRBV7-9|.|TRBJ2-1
TGTGCCAGCAGCTCCTACCGGGTGGTGAATGAGCAGTTCTTC
CASSSYRVVNEQFF
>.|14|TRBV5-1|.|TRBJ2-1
TGCGCCAGCAGCGTGGGGAGCGCAGACAATGAGCAGTTCTTC
CASSVGSADNEQFF
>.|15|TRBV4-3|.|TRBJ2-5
TGCGCCAGCAGCCAAGATTACAGGGCGACGGAGACCCAGTACTTC
CASSQDYRATETQYF
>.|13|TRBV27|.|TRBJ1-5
TGTGCCAGCAGACTGAGGGGGGGACAGCCCCAGCATTTT
CASRLRGGQPQHF
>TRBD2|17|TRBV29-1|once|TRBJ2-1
TGCAGCGTTGAAGGAGTAACTAGCGGGGGGGCCCACAATGAGCAGTTCTTC
CSVEGVTSGGAHNEQFF
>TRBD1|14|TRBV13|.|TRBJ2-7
TGTGCCAGCGCCCTAGGGGACAGTAACGCTGAGCAGTACTTC
CASALGDSNAEQYF
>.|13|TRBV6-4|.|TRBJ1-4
TGTGCCAGCAGTGCGGGGGTCGGTGAAAAACTGTTTTTT
CASSAGVGEKLFF